The source of this T cell receptor beta chain is a study of beta chain features in type 1 diabetes. The investigators reverse transcribed all of the isolated RNA, so they sequenced expressed TCRB transcripts. This table comes from immunoSEQ multiplex PCR, and its TCRdb copy is limited to in-frame clones, with some not included. The data hold about 360,000 clones, with roughly 12% observed a single time. Sort purity for all populations was recorded as exceeding 98%. The TCR originated in a man aged 18 to 29 in good health. The sample taken for sequencing was naive CD4+ T cells from blood.

The CDR3 DNA follows: TGTGCCAGCAGCTTAGGTACAGGGGTGGGTCAGCCCCAGCATTTT. Protein product: CASSLGTGVGQPQHF. The chain recombines TRBV7-9 with TRBJ1-5, with 7 bases fitting TRBD1. In germline, CDR1 is SEHNR, CDR2 FQNEAQ (reference sequence). With V trimmed by 1 base and J by 6 bases, 6 bases remained unmatched. CDR3 length equals 15 residues.